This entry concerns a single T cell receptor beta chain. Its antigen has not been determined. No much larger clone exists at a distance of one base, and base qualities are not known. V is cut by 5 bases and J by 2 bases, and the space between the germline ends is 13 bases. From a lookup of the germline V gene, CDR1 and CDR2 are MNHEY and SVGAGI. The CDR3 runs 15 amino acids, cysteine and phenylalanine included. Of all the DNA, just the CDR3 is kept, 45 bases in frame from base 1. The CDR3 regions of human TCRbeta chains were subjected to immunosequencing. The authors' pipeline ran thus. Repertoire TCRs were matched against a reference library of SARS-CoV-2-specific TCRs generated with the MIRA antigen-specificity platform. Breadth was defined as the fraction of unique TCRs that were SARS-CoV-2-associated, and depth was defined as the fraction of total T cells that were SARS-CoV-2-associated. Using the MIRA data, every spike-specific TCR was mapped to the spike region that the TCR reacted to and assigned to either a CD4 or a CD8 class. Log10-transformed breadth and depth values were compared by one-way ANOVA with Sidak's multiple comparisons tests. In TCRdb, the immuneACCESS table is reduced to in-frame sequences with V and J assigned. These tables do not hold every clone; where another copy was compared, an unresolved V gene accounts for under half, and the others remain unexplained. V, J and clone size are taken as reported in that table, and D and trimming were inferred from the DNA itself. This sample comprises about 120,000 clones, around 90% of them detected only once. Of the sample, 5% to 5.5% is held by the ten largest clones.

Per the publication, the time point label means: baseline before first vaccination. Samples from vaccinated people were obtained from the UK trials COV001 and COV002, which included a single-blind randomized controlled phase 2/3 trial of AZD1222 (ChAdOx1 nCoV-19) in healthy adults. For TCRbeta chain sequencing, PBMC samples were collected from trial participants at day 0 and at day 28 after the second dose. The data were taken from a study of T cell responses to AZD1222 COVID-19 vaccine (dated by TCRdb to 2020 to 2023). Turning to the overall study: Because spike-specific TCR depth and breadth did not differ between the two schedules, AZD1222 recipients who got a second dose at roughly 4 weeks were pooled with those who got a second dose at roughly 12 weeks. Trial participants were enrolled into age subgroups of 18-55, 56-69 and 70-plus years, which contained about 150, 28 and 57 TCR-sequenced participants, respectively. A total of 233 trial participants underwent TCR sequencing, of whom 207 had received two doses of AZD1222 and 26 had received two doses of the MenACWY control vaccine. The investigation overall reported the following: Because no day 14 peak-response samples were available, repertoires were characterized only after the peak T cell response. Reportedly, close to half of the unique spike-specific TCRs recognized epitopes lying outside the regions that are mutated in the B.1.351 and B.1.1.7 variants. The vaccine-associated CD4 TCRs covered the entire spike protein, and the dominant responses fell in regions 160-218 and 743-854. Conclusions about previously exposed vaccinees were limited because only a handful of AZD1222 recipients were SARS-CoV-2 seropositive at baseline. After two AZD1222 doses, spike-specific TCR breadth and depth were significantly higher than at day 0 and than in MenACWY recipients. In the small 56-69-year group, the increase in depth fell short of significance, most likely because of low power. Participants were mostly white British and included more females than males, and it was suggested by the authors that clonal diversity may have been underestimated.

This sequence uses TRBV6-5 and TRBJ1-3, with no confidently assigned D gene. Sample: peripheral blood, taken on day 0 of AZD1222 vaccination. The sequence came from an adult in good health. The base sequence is TGTGCCAGCAGTATCGAGATAGGGACTGGAAACACCATATATTTT. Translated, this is CASSIEIGTGNTIYF.